The 4 T cell receptor beta chains given below trace back to one sample, sequenced in a study of blood T cell repertoires in COVID-19. TCRdb's table, derived via immunoSEQ multiplex PCR, lists solely in-frame clones and lacks some. The profile shows about 150,000 clones, 88% of them singletons. The sample consisted of peripheral blood. The receptors come from a man aged 45 to 65 who had recovered from COVID-19.

This clone has a single count. This rearrangement joins TRBV18 to TRBJ2-7; 10 bases align to TRBD1. CDR1 and CDR2 from the germline V gene are KGHSH and LQKENI. After removal of 2 bases from V and 2 bases from J, the junction contained 3 bases not matched to a gene. The CDR3 covers 15 residues. The CDR3 spells CASSPATGGPYEQYF. The CDR3 DNA reads TGTGCCAGCTCACCAGCGACAGGGGGCCCCTACGAGCAGTACTTC.

J is TRBJ2-1 and V is TRBV27; 9 positions agree with TRBD1. The CDR3 consists of 16 residues. Per the germline V gene, CDR1 is MNHEY and CDR2 is SMNVEV (reference sequence). V dropped 5 bases and J dropped 12; count of bases not matched to a gene: 17. CDR3 in amino acids: CASSPGQGLSSLRQFF. CDR3 nucleotides: TGTGCCAGCAGTCCCGGACAGGGGTTGAGTTCGTTGCGGCAGTTCTTC.

The CDR3 bases are TGTGCCAGCCCGGGCGGGACAGGGGGCAATGAGCAGTTCTTC. It translates to CASPGGTGGNEQFF. The V call is TRBV7-9, the J call TRBJ2-1; 11 bases are a match to TRBD1. Unmatched junction bases numbered 6, after V lost 8 bases and J lost 6 bases. CDR1 SEHNR and CDR2 FQNEAQ come from the germline V gene (reference sequence). The CDR3 covers 14 residues.

V is TRBV7-2 and J is TRBJ2-7; TRBD2 aligns across 8 bases. This CDR3 is 15 amino acids long. With V trimmed by 2 bases and J by 5 bases, 8 bases remained unmatched. Germline-derived CDR1 and CDR2 are SGHTA and FQGNSA. CDR3 coding DNA: TGTGCCAGCAGCTTACGCGGGACTAGGAGCCACGAGCAGTACTTC. It codes for CASSLRGTRSHEQYF.